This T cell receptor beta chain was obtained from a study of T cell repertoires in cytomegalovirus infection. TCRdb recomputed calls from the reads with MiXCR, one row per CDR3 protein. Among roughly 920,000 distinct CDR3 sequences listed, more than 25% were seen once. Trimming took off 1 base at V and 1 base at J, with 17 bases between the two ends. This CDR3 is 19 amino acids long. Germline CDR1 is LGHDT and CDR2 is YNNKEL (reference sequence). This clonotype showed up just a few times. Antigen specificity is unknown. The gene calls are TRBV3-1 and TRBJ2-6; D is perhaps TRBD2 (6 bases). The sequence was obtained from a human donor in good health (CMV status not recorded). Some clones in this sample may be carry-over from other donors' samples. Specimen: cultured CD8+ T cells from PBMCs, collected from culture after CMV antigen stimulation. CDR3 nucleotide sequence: TGTGCCAGCAGCCAAGGGCCGGGACTGGATGCGTCTGGGGCCAACGTCCTGACTTTC. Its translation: CASSQGPGLDASGANVLTF.